These 8 T cell receptor beta chains came from one sample sequenced in a study of shared clonotypes between healthy human individuals. It was CD45RO-negative cells, positively selected for CCR7, that made up naive CD8 cells, with terminally differentiated effector memory CD45RA+ cells excluded. Data came from immunoSEQ multiplex PCR; TCRdb stores just in-frame clones and leaves some out. The sample consists of about 2.1 million clones, around 93% of them appearing once. The sequenced material came from naive CD8+ T cells from PBMCs. These receptors were collected from a man younger than 35 in good health. Some clones in this sample may be carry-over from other donors' samples.

A note on this clone: The sample holds other DNA sequences that translate to the same CDR3. The chain couples TRBV27 to TRBJ2-1; D is unresolved. CDR3 length equals 13 residues. V gave up 3 bases and J gave up 7 bases, with 10 bases separating them. Germline V CDR1 and CDR2: MNHEY, SMNVEV (reference sequence). The CDR3 sequence is CASSFGMGNEQFF. The CDR3 DNA reads as TGTGCCAGCAGTTTTGGGATGGGTAATGAGCAGTTCTTC.

V usage is TRBV10-3 and J usage is TRBJ1-1, with TRBD1 identical over 8 bases. J lost 3 bases, V lost 0 bases, and 3 bases had no gene match. The germline V gene has CDR1 ENHRY and CDR2 SYGVKD. The CDR3 has 15 amino acids. CDR3 amino acids: CAISESRTGYTEAFF. The DNA for the CDR3 is TGTGCCATCAGTGAGTCCCGGACAGGGTACACTGAAGCTTTCTTT.

Notes on this clone: Different DNA sequences within this sample yield the same CDR3. This chain connects TRBV5-1 to TRBJ2-7; TRBD2 matches at 12 bases. J was trimmed by 3 bases and V by 4 bases; bases with no gene match: 5. Germline CDR1 reads SGHRS; CDR2 reads YFSETQ. The CDR3 loop spans 15 amino acids. The CDR3 DNA sequence: TGCGCCAGCAGCCCGGGACTAGCGGGCCACTACGAGCAGTACTTC. It encodes CASSPGLAGHYEQYF.

This clone was observed a handful of times. This sequence joins TRBV27 and TRBJ2-7; TRBD2 is a possible D gene (5 bases). Germline V gene lookup returns CDR1 MNHEY and CDR2 SMNVEV (reference sequence). V lost 8 bases and J 2 bases, leaving 10 bases between the germline ends. The CDR3 totals 12 residues. Written as DNA, the CDR3 is TGTGCCAGCGCGGGTATGACCTACGAGCAGTACTTC. Translated, it gives CASAGMTYEQYF.

This chain links TRBV4-1 with TRBJ2-5; D might be TRBD1 (8 bases). V was shortened by 2 bases and J by 5 bases, with 15 bases between the two germline ends. Germline-derived CDR1 and CDR2 are MGHRA and YSYEKL. This CDR3 contains 15 residues. The CDR3 DNA reads TGCGCCAGCAGCCAACACGAGCGGGACAGGGAGACCCAGTACTTC. This sequence encodes CASSQHERDRETQYF.

The rearrangement links TRBV9 to TRBJ1-1, with a tentative D call TRBD1 (5 bases). The CDR3 runs 15 residues. Trimming stripped 3 bases from V and 3 bases from J, with 15 bases between. Germline CDR1 reads SGDLS; CDR2 reads YYNGEE. The CDR3 nucleotides read TGTGCCAGCAGCGCCCCCGGGACCCCGGACACTGAAGCTTTCTTT. Translated, it gives CASSAPGTPDTEAFF.

J is TRBJ2-5 and V is TRBV10-3; TRBD2 matches 7 bases. The CDR3 is 15 amino acids. V was pared by 0 bases and J by 6 bases, with 7 bases of the junction left unmatched. From germline, CDR1 is ENHRY and CDR2 SYGVKD. CDR3 sequence: CAISESKREGQTQYF. The CDR3, as DNA: TGTGCCATCAGTGAGTCGAAGAGGGAGGGACAGACCCAGTACTTC.

V usage is TRBV11-3 and J usage is TRBJ1-1; D remains ambiguous. V lost 5 bases, J lost 4 bases, and 11 bases lay in between. The length of the CDR3 is 13 residues. Germline CDR1 and CDR2: SGHNT and YENEEA. The CDR3 region is CASSDKRGTEAFF. CDR3 nucleotide sequence: TGTGCCAGCAGCGACAAGAGAGGCACTGAAGCTTTCTTT.